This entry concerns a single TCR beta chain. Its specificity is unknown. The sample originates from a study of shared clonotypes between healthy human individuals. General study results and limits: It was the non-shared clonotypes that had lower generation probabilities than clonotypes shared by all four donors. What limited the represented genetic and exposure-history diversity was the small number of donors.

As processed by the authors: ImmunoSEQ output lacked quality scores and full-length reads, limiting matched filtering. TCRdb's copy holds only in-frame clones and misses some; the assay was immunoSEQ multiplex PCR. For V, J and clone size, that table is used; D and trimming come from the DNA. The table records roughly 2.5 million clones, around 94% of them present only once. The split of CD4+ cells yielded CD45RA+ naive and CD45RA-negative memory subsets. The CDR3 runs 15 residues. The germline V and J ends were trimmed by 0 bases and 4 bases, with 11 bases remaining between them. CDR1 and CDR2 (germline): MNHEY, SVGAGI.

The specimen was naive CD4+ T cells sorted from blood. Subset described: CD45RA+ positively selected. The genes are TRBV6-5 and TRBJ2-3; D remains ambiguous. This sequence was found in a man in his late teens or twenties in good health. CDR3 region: CASSYSISIPDTQYF. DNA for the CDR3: TGTGCCAGCAGTTACTCGATCAGCATCCCAGATACGCAGTATTTT.